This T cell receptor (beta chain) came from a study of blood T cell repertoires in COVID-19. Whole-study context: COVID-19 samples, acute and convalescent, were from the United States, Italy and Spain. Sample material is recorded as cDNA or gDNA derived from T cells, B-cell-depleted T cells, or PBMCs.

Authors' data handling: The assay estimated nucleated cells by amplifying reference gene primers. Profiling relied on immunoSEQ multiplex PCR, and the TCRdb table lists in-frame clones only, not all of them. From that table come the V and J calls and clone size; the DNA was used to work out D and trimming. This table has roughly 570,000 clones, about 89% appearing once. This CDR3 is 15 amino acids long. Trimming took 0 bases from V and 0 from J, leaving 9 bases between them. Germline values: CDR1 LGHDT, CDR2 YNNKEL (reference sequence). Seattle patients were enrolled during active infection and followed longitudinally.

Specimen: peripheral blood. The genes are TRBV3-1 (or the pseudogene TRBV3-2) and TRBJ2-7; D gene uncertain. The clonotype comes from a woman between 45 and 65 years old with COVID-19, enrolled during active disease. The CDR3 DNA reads TGTGCCAGCAGCCAAGATTACGGAGTCTCCTACGAGCAGTACTTC. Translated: CASSQDYGVSYEQYF.